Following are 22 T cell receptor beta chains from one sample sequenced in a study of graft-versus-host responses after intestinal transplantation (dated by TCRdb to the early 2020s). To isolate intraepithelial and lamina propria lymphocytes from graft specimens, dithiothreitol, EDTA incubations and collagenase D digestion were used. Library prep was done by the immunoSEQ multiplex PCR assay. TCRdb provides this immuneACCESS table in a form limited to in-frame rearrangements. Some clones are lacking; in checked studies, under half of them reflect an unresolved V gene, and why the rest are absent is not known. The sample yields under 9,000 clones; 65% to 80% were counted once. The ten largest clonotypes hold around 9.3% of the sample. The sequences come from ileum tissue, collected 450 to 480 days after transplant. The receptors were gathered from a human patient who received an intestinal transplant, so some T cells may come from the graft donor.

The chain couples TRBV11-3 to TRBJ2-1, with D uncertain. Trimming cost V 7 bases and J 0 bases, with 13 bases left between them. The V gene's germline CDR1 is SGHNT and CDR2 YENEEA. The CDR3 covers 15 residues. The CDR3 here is CASNAKGGSYNEQFF. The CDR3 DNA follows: TGTGCCAGCAACGCTAAGGGTGGCTCCTACAATGAGCAGTTCTTC. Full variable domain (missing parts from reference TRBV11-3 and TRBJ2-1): EAGVVQSPRYKIIEKKQPVAFWCNPISGHNTLYWYLQNLGQGPELLIRYENEEAVDDSQLPKDRFSAERLKGVDSTLKIQPAELGDSAVYLCASNAKGGSYNEQFFGPGTRLTVL.

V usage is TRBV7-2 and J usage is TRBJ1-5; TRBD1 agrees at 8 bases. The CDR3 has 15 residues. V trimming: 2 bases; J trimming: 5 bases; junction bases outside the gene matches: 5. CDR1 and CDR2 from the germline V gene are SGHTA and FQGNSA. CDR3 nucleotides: TGTGCCAGCAGCTTAATGCAGGGGGCCGATCAGCCCCAGCATTTT. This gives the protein CASSLMQGADQPQHF.

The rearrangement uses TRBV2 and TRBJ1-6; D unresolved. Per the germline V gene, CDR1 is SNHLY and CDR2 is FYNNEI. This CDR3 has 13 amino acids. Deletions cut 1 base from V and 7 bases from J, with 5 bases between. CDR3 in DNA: TGTGCCAGCAGTGAAGGGACGAATTCACCCCTCCACTTT. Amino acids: CASSEGTNSPLHF.

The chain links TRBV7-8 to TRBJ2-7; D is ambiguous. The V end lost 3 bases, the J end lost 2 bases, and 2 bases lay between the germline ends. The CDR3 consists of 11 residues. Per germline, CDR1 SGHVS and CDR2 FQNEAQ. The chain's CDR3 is CASSFAYEQYF. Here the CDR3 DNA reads TGTGCCAGCAGCTTTGCCTACGAGCAGTACTTC.

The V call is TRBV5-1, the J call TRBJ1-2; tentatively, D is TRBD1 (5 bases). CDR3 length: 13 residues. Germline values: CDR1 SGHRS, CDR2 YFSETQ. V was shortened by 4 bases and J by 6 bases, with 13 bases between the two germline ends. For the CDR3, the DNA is TGCGCCAGCAGCCAAACGGTAGGGGATGGCTACACCTTC. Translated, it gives CASSQTVGDGYTF.

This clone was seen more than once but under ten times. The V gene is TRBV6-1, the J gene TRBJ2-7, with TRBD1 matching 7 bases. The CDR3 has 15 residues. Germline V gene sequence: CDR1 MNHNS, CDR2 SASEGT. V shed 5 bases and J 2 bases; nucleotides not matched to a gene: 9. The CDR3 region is CASSSTHTGAYEQYV. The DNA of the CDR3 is TGTGCCAGCAGTTCTACCCACACAGGGGCCTACGAGCAGTACGTC.

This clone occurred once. The CDR3 loop reads CASSYSWGAETQYF. CDR3 sequence (DNA): TGTGCCAGCAGTTACTCGTGGGGCGCCGAGACCCAGTACTTC. The genes are TRBV6-5 and TRBJ2-5; perhaps TRBD1 as D (5 bases). The germline gives CDR1 MNHEY, CDR2 SVGAGI. CDR3 length equals 14 residues. The germline V and J ends were trimmed by 0 bases and 5 bases, with 10 bases remaining between them.

CDR3 protein: CASSPGLALIPEQFF. The CDR3 nucleotides read TGTGCCAGCAGCCCAGGCCTAGCTTTGATTCCTGAGCAGTTCTTC. The chain combines TRBV7-6 with TRBJ2-1; tentatively, D is TRBD2 (5 bases). The CDR3 loop spans 15 amino acids. Germline V gives CDR1 SGHVS, CDR2 FNYEAQ. V was clipped by 5 bases and J by 9 bases, with 20 bases between them. Looking up the rest from reference TRBV7-6 and TRBJ2-1 gives the full variable domain: GAGVSQSPRYKVTKRGQDVALRCDPISGHVSLYWYRQALGQGPEFLTYFNYEAQQDKSGLPNDRFSAERPEGSISTLTIQRTEQRDSAMYRCASSPGLALIPEQFFGPGTRLTVL.

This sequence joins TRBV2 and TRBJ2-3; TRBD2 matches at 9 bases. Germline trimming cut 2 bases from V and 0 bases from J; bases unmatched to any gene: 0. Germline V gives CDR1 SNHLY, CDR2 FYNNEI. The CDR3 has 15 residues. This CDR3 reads CASSELAGSTDTQYF. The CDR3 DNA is TGTGCCAGCAGTGAACTAGCGGGGAGCACAGATACGCAGTATTTT. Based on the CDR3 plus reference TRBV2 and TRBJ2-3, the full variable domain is EPEVTQTPSHQVTQMGQEVILRCVPISNHLYFYWYRQILGQKVEFLVSFYNNEISEKSEIFDDQFSVERPDGSNFTLKIRSTKLEDSAMYFCASSELAGSTDTQYFGPGTRLTVL.

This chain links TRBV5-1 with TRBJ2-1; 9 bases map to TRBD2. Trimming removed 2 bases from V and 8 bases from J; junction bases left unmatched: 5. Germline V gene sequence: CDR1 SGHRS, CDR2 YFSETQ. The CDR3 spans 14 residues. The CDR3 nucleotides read TGCGCCAGCAGCTTCGGCGGGAGGGCTTATGAGCAGTTCTTC. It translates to CASSFGGRAYEQFF.

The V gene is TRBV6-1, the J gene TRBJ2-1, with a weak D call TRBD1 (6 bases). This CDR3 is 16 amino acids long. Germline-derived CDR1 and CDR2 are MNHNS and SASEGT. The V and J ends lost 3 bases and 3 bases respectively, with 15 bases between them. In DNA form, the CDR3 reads TGTGCCAGCAGTGATGTTTTACAGGGCAGCTACAATGAGCAGTTCTTC. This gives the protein CASSDVLQGSYNEQFF.

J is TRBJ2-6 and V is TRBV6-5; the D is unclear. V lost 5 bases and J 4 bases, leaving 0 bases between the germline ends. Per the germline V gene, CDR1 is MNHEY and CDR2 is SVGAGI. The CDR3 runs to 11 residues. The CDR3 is CASSGANVLTF. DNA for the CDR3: TGTGCCAGCAGTGGGGCCAACGTCCTGACTTTC.

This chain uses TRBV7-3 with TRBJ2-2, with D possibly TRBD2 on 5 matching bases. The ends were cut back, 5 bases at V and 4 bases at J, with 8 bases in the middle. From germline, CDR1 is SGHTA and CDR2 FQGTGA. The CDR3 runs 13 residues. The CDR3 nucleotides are TGTGCCAGCAGCCGCGGAGGCACCGGGGAGCTGTTTTTT. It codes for CASSRGGTGELFF.

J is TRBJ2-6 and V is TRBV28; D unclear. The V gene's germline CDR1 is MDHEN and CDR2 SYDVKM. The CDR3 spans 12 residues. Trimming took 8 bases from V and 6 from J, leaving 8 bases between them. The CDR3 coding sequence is TGTGCCAGCCCTAGTAAGGCCAACGTCCTGACTTTC. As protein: CASPSKANVLTF.

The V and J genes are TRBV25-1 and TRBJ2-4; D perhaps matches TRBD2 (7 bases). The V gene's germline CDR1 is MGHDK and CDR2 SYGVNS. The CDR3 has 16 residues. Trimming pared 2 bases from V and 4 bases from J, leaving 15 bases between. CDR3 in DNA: TGTGCCAGCAGTGAAAGAGGGGCGGGGGCAAAAAACATTCAGTACTTC. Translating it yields CASSERGAGAKNIQYF.

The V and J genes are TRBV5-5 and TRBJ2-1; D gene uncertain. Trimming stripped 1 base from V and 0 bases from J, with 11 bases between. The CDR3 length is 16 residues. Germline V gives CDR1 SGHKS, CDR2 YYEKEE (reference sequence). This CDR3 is CASSLPPAHSYNEQFF. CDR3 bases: TGTGCCAGCAGCTTGCCTCCAGCCCACTCCTACAATGAGCAGTTCTTC.

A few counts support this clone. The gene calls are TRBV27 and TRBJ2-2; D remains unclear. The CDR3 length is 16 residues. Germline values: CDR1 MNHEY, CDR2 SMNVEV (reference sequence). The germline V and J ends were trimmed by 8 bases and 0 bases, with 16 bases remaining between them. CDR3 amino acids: CASAWISSSNTGELFF. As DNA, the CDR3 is TGTGCCAGCGCCTGGATAAGCTCCTCGAACACCGGGGAGCTGTTTTTT.

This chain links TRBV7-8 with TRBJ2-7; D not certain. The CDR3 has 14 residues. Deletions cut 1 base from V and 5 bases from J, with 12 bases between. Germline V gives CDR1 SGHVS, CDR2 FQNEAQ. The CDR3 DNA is TGTGCCAGCAGCTTAGTCGTCGGGTCCCACGAGCAGTACGTC. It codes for CASSLVVGSHEQYV.

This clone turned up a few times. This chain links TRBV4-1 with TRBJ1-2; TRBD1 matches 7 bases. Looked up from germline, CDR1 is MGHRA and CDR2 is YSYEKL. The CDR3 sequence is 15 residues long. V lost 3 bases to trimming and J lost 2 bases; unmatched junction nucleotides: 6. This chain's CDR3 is CASSQSRQGNYGYTF. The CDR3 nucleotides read TGCGCCAGCAGCCAGAGTCGACAGGGCAACTATGGCTACACCTTC.

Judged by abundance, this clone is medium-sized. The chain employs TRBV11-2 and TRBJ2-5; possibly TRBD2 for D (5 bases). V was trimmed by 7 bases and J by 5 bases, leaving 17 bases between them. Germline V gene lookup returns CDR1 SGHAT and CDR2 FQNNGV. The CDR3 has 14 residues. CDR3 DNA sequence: TGTGCCAGCAAATCTCGGGGTGCGTACGAGACCCAGTACTTC. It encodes CASKSRGAYETQYF.

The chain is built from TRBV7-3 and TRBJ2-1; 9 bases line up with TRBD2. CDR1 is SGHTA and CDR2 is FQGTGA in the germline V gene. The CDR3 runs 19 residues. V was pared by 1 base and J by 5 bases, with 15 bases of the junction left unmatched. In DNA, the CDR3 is TGTGCCAGCAGCTTAATTTGGTGTGTGCGGGAGGGCAGGGACAATGAGCAGTTCTTC. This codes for CASSLIWCVREGRDNEQFF. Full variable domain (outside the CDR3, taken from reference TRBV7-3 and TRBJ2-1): GAGVSQTPSNKVTEKGKYVELRCDPISGHTALYWYRQSLGQGPEFLIYFQGTGAADDSGLPNDRFFAVRPEGSVSTLKIQRTERGDSAVYLCASSLIWCVREGRDNEQFFGPGTRLTVL.

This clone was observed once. The CDR3 DNA is TGTGCCAGCAGCTCCGGGGGCGGCATTCAGTACTTC. This encodes CASSSGGGIQYF. The V and J genes are TRBV7-9 and TRBJ2-4; D tentatively reads TRBD1 or TRBD2 (6 bases each). Trimming removed 4 bases from V and 9 bases from J, with 10 bases in between. CDR1 and CDR2 (germline): SEHNR, FQNEAQ (reference sequence). The length of the CDR3 is 12 residues.